This T cell receptor (beta chain) was retrieved from a study of cytomegalovirus exposure and HLA in healthy donors. The V end was cut by 3 bases, the J end by 0 bases, with 7 bases between. Germline V gene lookup returns CDR1 SQVTM and CDR2 ANQGSEA. The CDR3 is 13 amino acids. Study-wide findings and caveats: According to a later analysis, most TCR beta chains associated with CMV appeared HLA-restricted. CMV serostatus stood as the only immune exposure information on hand.

Regarding this clone: Its antigen is as yet unknown.

The PCR used 60 Vbeta and 13 Jbeta primers. The repertoire was sequenced with immunoSEQ multiplex PCR; TCRdb's copy has only in-frame clones and lacks some. Among about 120,000 clones, roughly 65% were seen once, and the ten largest hold 9% to 10%. V is TRBV29-1 and J is TRBJ2-3, with TRBD1 as a possible D gene (6 bases). Sequencing was performed on PBMCs. This clonotype was obtained from a man aged 40-55 years in good health and CMV-seropositive. This CDR3 is CSVEDSSTDTQYF. CDR3 DNA: TGCAGCGTTGAGGACAGCAGCACAGATACGCAGTATTTT.